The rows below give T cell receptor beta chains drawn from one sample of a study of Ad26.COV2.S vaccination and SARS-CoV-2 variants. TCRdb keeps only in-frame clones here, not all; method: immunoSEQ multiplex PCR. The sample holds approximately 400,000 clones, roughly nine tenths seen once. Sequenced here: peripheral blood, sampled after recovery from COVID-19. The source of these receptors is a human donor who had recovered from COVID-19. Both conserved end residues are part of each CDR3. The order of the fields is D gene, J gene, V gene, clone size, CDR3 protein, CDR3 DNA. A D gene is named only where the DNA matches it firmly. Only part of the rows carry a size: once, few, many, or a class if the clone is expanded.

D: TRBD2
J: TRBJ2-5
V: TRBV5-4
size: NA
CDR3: CASSLTGGSETQYF
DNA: TGTGCCAGCAGCTTGACGGGGGGTTCAGAGACCCAGTACTTC

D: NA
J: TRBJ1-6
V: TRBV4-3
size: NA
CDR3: CASSQVRGMNSPLHF
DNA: TGCGCCAGCAGCCAAGTAAGGGGGATGAATTCACCCCTCCACTTT

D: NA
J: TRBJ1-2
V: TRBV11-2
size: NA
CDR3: CASSPDRFQHGYTF
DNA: TGTGCCAGCAGCCCAGACAGGTTCCAACATGGCTACACCTTC

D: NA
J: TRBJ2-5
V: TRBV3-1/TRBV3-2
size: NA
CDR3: CASSRVKETQYF
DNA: TGTGCCAGCAGCCGAGTCAAAGAGACCCAGTACTTC

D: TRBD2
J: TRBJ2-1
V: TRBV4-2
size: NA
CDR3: CASSQDLSGGQFF
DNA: TGTGCCAGCAGCCAAGACCTTAGCGGGGGGCAGTTCTTC

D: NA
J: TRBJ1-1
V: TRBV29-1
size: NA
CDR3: CSVVQGRTEAFF
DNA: TGCAGCGTTGTTCAGGGGCGGACTGAAGCTTTCTTT

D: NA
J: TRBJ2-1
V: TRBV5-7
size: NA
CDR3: CASSLGEHTPDNEQFF
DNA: TGTGCCAGCAGCTTGGGGGAACACACCCCGGACAATGAGCAGTTCTTC

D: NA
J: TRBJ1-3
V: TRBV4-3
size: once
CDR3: CASSQDLSVSGNTIYF
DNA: TGCGCCAGCAGCCAAGATCTTTCGGTCTCTGGAAACACCATATATTTT

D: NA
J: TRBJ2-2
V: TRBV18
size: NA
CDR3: CASSPGLSDTGELFF
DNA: TGTGCCAGCTCACCGGGACTCTCGGACACCGGGGAGCTGTTTTTT

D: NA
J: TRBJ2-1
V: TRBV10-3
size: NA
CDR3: CAITTTNNNEQFF
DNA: TGTGCCATCACCACGACTAACAACAATGAGCAGTTCTTC

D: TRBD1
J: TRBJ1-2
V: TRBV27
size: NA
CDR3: CASSFRTGEHGYTF
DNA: TGTGCCAGCAGTTTCCGGACAGGGGAACATGGCTACACCTTC

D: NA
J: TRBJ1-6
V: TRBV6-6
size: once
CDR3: CATTFRGNSPLHF
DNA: TGTGCCACTACCTTCAGGGGCAATTCACCCCTCCACTTT

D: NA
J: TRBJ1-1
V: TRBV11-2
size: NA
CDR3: CASSTPNTEAFF
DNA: TGTGCCAGCAGTACCCCGAACACTGAAGCTTTCTTT

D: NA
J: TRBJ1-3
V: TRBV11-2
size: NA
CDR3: CASSTRTAQTPLFGNTIYF
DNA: TGTGCCAGCAGCACCCGGACAGCCCAAACCCCTCTCTTTGGAAACACCATATATTTT

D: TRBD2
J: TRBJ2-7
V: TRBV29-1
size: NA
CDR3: CSVEGLAGRNYEQYF
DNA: TGCAGCGTTGAAGGGCTAGCGGGTCGTAATTACGAGCAGTACTTC

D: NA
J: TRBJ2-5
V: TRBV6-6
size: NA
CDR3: CASTLGRSETQYF
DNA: TGTGCCAGCACCTTGGGCAGATCGGAGACCCAGTACTTC

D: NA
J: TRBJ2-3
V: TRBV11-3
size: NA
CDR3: CASSFSDGGRQYF
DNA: TGTGCCAGCAGCTTCTCGGACGGTGGTAGGCAGTATTTT

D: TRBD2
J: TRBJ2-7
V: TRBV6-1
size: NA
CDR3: CASSEVGGGEQYF
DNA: TGTGCCAGCAGTGAAGTAGGCGGGGGCGAGCAGTACTTC

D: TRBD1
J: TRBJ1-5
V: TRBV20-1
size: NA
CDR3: CSASIPTGQGAQPQHF
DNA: TGCAGTGCTAGTATCCCAACAGGACAGGGGGCTCAGCCCCAGCATTTT

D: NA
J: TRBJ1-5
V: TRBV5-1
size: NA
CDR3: CASSLDPLGQPQHF
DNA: TGCGCCAGCAGCTTGGACCCCCTCGGTCAGCCCCAGCATTTT

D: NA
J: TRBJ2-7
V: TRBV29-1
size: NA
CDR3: CSVSPAFGSSEQYF
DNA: TGCAGCGTTTCCCCAGCCTTTGGTAGTTCCGAGCAGTACTTC

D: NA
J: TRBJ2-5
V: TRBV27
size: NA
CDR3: CASSLSTGSQETQYF
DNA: TGTGCCAGCAGTTTGTCCACAGGTAGCCAAGAGACCCAGTACTTC

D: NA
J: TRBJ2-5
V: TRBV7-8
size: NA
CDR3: CASSFGRGGETQYF
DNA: TGTGCCAGCAGCTTTGGCAGGGGCGGCGAGACCCAGTACTTC

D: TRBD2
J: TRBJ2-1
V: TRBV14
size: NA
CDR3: CASSQGTSGVHNEQFF
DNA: TGTGCCAGCAGCCAAGGGACTAGCGGGGTTCACAATGAGCAGTTCTTC

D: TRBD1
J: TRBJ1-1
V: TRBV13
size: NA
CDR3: CASSPRPGTGSGTEAFF
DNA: TGTGCCAGCAGCCCGCGTCCCGGGACAGGGTCGGGGACTGAAGCTTTCTTT

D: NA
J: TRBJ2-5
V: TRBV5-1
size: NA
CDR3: CASSFSLGTQYF
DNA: TGCGCCAGCAGCTTCTCACTTGGGACCCAGTACTTC

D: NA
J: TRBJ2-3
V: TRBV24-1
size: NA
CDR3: CATSTEGRDTQYF
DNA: TGTGCCACCAGTACCGAGGGCAGGGATACGCAGTATTTT

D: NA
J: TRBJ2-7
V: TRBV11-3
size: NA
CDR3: CASSLGSYEQYF
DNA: TGTGCCAGCAGCTTGGGATCCTACGAGCAGTACTTC

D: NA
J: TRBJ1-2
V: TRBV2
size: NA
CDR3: CASSSRDGYTF
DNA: TGTGCCAGCAGCTCAAGGGATGGCTACACCTTC

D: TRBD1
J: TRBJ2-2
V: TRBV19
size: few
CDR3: CASTGSHGTVKTGELFF
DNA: TGTGCCAGTACCGGCTCACACGGGACAGTAAAAACCGGGGAGCTGTTTTTT

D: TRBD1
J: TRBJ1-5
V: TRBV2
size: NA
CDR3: CASSRDRGNQPQHF
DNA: TGTGCCAGCAGTCGGGACAGGGGTAATCAGCCCCAGCATTTT

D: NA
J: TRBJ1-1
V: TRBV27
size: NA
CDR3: CASSLSGVGGFEAFF
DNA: TGTGCCAGCAGTTTATCGGGGGTAGGGGGATTTGAAGCTTTCTTT

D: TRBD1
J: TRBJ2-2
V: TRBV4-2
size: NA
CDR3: CASSQGSQGARNTGELFF
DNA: TGTGCCAGCAGCCAAGGATCACAGGGGGCGCGGAACACCGGGGAGCTGTTTTTT

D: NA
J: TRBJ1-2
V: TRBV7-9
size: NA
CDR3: CASSFPQGLGYGYTF
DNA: TGTGCCAGCAGCTTCCCACAGGGTCTGGGCTATGGCTACACCTTC

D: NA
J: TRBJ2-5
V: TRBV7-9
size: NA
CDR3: CASSRRTPLQETQYF
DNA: TGTGCCAGCAGCCGCCGGACTCCCCTCCAAGAGACCCAGTACTTC

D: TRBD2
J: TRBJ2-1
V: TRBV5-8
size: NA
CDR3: CASSSYRGVSSEQFF
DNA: TGTGCCAGCAGCTCCTACCGGGGGGTATCAAGTGAGCAGTTCTTC

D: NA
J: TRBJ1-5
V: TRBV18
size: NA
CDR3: CASSPKDLGIGSNQPQHF
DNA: TGTGCCAGCTCACCGAAGGACCTCGGGATTGGGAGCAATCAGCCCCAGCATTTT

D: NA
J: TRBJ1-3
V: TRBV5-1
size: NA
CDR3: CASSLGRTGNSGNTIYF
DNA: TGCGCCAGCAGCTTGGGGCGTACAGGGAACTCTGGAAACACCATATATTTT

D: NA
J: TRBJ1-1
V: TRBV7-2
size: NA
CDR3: CASSSMSVNTEAFF
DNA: TGTGCCAGCAGCTCAATGTCAGTTAACACTGAAGCTTTCTTT

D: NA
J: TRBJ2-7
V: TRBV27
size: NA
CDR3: CASRSTGYYEQYF
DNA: TGTGCCAGCAGGTCCACAGGGTACTACGAGCAGTACTTC

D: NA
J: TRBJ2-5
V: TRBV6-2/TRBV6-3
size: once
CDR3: CASSYSTGQETQYF
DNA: TGTGCCAGCAGTTACTCGACAGGCCAAGAGACCCAGTACTTC

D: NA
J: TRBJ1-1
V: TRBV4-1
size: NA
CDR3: CASSLPWREYGTEAFF
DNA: TGCGCCAGCAGCCTGCCGTGGAGGGAGTATGGCACTGAAGCTTTCTTT